Given below is one TCR beta chain in context. The antigen remains unidentified. The trim removed 2 bases at V and 8 bases at J, leaving 7 bases unmatched. Germline CDR1 is GTSNPN and CDR2 is SVGIG (reference sequence). The length of the CDR3 is 15 residues. The data derive from a study of CD8+ T cells in alopecia areata. Study overall: Tofacitinib therapy took 6 to 18 months; 6 months off drug came after.

Alopecia areata patients had lesional scalp punch biopsies and peripheral blood taken from them. Study-wide points: Scalp sample sequencing also detects resident alphabeta T cells of normal skin. Scalp lesions, especially in alopecia totalis/universalis, had higher clonality than normal scalp.

Isolated RNA was reverse transcribed into cDNA used as the sequencing template. Here immunoSEQ multiplex PCR was the method, and the copy in TCRdb shows in-frame clones only, minus some. Of over 120,000 clones listed, about three fifths are singletons. The rearrangement joins TRBV30 to TRBJ2-1, with 12 bases lining up with TRBD2. This sample comprised CD4+ T cells sorted from blood, obtained at week 0. The TCR sequence derives from a human donor with alopecia areata. In DNA, the CDR3 is TGTGCCTGGAGTACGACTAGCGGGGGATCCCATGAGCAGTTCTTC. Translating it yields CAWSTTSGGSHEQFF.